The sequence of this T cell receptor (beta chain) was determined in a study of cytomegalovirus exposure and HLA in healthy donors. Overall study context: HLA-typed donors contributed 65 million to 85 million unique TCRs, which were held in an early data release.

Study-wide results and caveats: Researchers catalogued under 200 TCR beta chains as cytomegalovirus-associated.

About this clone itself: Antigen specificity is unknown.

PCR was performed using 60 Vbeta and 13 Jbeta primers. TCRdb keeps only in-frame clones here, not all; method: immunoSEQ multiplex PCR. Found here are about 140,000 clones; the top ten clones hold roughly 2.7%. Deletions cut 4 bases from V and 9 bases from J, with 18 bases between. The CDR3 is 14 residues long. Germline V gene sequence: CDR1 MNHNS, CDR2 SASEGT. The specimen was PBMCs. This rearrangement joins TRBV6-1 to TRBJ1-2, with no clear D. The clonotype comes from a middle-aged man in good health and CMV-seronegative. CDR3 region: CASSVSDTHGSYTF. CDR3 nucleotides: TGTGCCAGCAGTGTATCCGACACCCACGGGAGCTACACCTTC.